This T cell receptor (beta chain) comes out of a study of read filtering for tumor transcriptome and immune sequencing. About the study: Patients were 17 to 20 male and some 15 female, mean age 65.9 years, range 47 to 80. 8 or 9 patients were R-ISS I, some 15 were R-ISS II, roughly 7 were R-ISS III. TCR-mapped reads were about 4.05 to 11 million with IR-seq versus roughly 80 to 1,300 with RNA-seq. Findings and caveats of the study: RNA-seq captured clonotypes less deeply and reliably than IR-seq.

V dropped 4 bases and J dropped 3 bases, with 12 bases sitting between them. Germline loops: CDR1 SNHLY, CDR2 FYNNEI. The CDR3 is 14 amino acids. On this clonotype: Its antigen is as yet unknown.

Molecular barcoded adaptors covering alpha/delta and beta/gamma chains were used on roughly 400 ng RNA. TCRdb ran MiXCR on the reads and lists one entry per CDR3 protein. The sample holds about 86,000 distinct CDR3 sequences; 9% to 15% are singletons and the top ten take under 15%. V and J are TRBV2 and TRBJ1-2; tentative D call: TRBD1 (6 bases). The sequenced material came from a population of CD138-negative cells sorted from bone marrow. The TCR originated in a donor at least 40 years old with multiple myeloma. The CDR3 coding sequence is TGTGCCAGCAGTGCAGGGGACCCCTACTATGGCTACACCTTC. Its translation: CASSAGDPYYGYTF.